Given below is one T cell receptor beta chain in context. The antigen remains undetermined. Trimming took 4 bases from V and 1 from J; bases not matched to a gene: 9. CDR1 SGHNT and CDR2 YYREEE come from the germline V gene (reference sequence). This CDR3 spans 17 amino acids. Method: immunoSEQ multiplex PCR; TCRdb's copy keeps in-frame clones and lacks some. The sample shows 20,000 or so clones, around 94% of them seen only once. The sample originates from a study of regulatory and conventional T cells in RAG deficiency. Study-wide findings and caveats: Omenn patients showed >90% Treg-Tconv overlap and shorter CDR3 lengths. Compared with controls, unique Treg TCR beta sequences dropped about 100-fold in Omenn syndrome and CID/AS. Shannon entropy fell and Simpson indices rose in RAG-deficient patients.

Genomic DNA came from blood conventional CD4+ T cells gated CD25-low CD127-high. The sample was also reused in another study, on regulatory T cells. Per that study: Amplification used 52 TRBV primers and 13 TRBJ primers. Patient repertoires had restricted TRB V-J pairs and skewed V and J usage, most in Tregs.

Sample: CD4+ T cells sorted from blood. This sequence was found in a human donor in good health. V usage is TRBV5-4 and J usage is TRBJ1-2; 11 bases agree with TRBD1. Written as DNA, the CDR3 is TGTGCCAGCAGCCCTGGACAGGGGGCTGGTAATAACTATGGCTACACCTTC. It translates to CASSPGQGAGNNYGYTF.